The next 19 T cell receptor beta chains were all read from a single sample in a study of T cell repertoires in cytomegalovirus infection. Using its own MiXCR run on the reads, TCRdb lists one record per CDR3 protein. The data show a few hundred thousand distinct CDR3 sequences, more than 8% seen once. Sequencing was done on a sample of PBMCs. These receptors originate from a human donor in good health (CMV status not recorded). Some clones in this sample may be carry-over from other donors' samples.

V usage is TRBV12-3 or TRBV12-4 and J usage is TRBJ2-2; 10 positions agree with TRBD2. V gave up 2 bases and J gave up 4 bases; unmatched junction bases: 7. There are 17 residues in the CDR3. This CDR3 reads CASSLSASGGATGELFF. CDR3 sequence (DNA): TGTGCCAGCAGTTTATCGGCAAGCGGGGGGGCCACCGGGGAGCTGTTTTTT.

J is TRBJ2-6 and V is TRBV12-3 or TRBV12-4; D possibly corresponds to TRBD1 (7 bases). V was shortened by 1 base and J by 4 bases, with 17 bases between the two germline ends. The CDR3 has 18 amino acids. Here the CDR3 reads CASSLGQGKAGGANVLTF. CDR3 bases: TGTGCCAGCAGTTTAGGACAGGGAAAGGCGGGAGGGGCCAACGTCCTGACTTTC.

In its sample, this clonotype was seen many times. The rearrangement joins TRBV7-6 to TRBJ2-1; the match to TRBD1 covers 8 bases. Germline values: CDR1 SGHVS, CDR2 FNYEAQ. The V and J ends lost 4 bases and 2 bases, in that order; junction bases with no gene match: 4. The CDR3 extends over 15 amino acids. In nucleotides, the CDR3 is TGTGCCAGCAGCTGGCGGACAGGGACCTACAATGAGCAGTTCTTC. This encodes CASSWRTGTYNEQFF.

The sample holds many counts of this clonotype. The V gene is TRBV7-2, the J gene TRBJ2-7; a possible D gene is TRBD1 (7 bases). The CDR3 consists of 14 residues. V was pared by 5 bases and J by 6 bases, with 17 bases between. Germline V gene lookup returns CDR1 SGHTA and CDR2 FQGNSA. The DNA for the CDR3 is TGTGCCAGCAGCCCGATGCCTCAGGGGGGCGAGCAGTACTTC. Residues: CASSPMPQGGEQYF.

A few counts support this clonotype. The chain has TRBV5-4 and TRBJ2-3; TRBD2 might be the D (5 bases). The CDR3 covers 14 residues. Per the germline V gene, CDR1 is SGHNT and CDR2 is YYREEE (reference sequence). Trimming stripped 4 bases from V and 6 bases from J, with 15 bases between. CDR3 coding DNA: TGTGCCAGCAGCCGGACTGGGGAACCTGATACGCAGTATTTT. Encoded protein: CASSRTGEPDTQYF.

This clonotype was detected a few times. The chain recombines TRBV6-6 with TRBJ2-3; perhaps TRBD2 as D (6 bases). The ends were cut back, 6 bases at V and 0 bases at J, with 13 bases in the middle. Looked up from germline, CDR1 is MNHNY and CDR2 is SVGAGI (reference sequence). The CDR3 contains 15 residues. CDR3 coding DNA: TGTGCCAGCAGGGGAAGCGGGCGTAGCACAGATACGCAGTATTTT. The encoded protein is CASRGSGRSTDTQYF.

This clonotype was seen many times. This chain's CDR3 is CASSLGYYQPQHF. DNA for the CDR3: TGTGCCAGTAGCTTGGGCTACTATCAGCCCCAGCATTTT. This chain connects TRBV19 to TRBJ1-5, with D uncertain. The CDR3 spans 13 residues. Germline V gives CDR1 LNHDA, CDR2 SQIVND (reference sequence). V lost 6 bases to trimming and J lost 5 bases, with 11 bases between them.

This clonotype has only a few counts. CDR3 DNA sequence: TGTGCCAGCAGCTATACCGGGACAGTGGATGAAAAACTGTTTTTT. Residues: CASSYTGTVDEKLFF. The rearrangement links TRBV4-2 to TRBJ1-4; 7 bases match TRBD1. CDR1 is LGHNA and CDR2 is YNFKEQ in the germline V gene. V shed 5 bases, J shed 6 bases, and the junction held 9 bases outside the gene matches. The CDR3 runs to 15 residues.

The J gene is TRBJ1-2, the V gene TRBV20-1, with D possibly matching TRBD1 (6 bases). CDR1 is DFQATT, CDR2 SNEGSKA, per germline (reference sequence). This CDR3 comprises 14 residues. The V end lost 7 bases, the J end lost 1 base, and 16 bases lay between the germline ends. The CDR3 region has the DNA TGCAGTGTCAACGGGGGGGCGGGTAACTATGGCTACACCTTC. It specifies CSVNGGAGNYGYTF.

This clonotype was observed a few times. The chain employs TRBV20-1 and TRBJ2-3; 7 positions match TRBD2. The CDR3 is made up of 12 amino acids. Trimming at V came to 4 bases and at J to 4 bases, leaving 2 bases not matched to a gene. Germline CDR1 DFQATT, CDR2 SNEGSKA (reference sequence). The CDR3, as DNA: TGCAGTGCTATTGGGGGGGCAGATACGCAGTATTTT. Amino acids: CSAIGGADTQYF.

This clonotype was found a few times. The rearrangement uses TRBV6-2 or TRBV6-3 and TRBJ2-6; no definite D call. The germline V and J ends were trimmed by 4 bases and 6 bases, with 16 bases remaining between them. Germline loops: CDR1 MNHEY, CDR2 SVGEGT. The CDR3 extends over 16 amino acids. The CDR3 DNA reads TGTGCCAGCAGTTCACCGATGAGACTGGAGGCCAACGTCCTGACTTTC. Protein: CASSSPMRLEANVLTF.

This clonotype came up a few times. The V and J genes are TRBV6-1 and TRBJ1-3; a possible D gene is TRBD1 (6 bases). This CDR3 spans 15 amino acids. Germline loops: CDR1 MNHNS, CDR2 SASEGT. The germline V and J ends were trimmed by 6 bases and 0 bases, with 12 bases remaining between them. CDR3 sequence reads: CASSGDITSGNTIYF. In DNA form, the CDR3 reads TGTGCCAGCAGCGGGGACATAACCTCTGGAAACACCATATATTTT.

This clonotype was found many times. The CDR3 DNA is TGTGCCAGTAGTATAGCGGGATTGCCTTTTCGAGCCACAGATACGCAGTATTTT. The encoded protein is CASSIAGLPFRATDTQYF. This chain links TRBV19 with TRBJ2-3; a possible D gene is TRBD2 (5 bases). Germline CDR1 reads LNHDA; CDR2 reads SQIVND (reference sequence). The CDR3 sequence is 18 residues long. V was shortened by 1 base and J by 2 bases, with 19 bases between the two germline ends.

This clonotype was observed a few times. The chain is built from TRBV7-3 and TRBJ1-2; 10 bases line up with TRBD1. CDR1 and CDR2 from the germline V gene are SGHTA and FQGTGA. With 6 bases clipped from V and 6 bases from J, the junction kept 10 bases outside the gene matches. The length of the CDR3 is 15 residues. Here the CDR3 DNA reads TGTGCCAGCAGTCTGGGGGGACAGGGGCTAGATGGCTACACCTTC. It translates to CASSLGGQGLDGYTF. Variable domain in full (rest from reference TRBV7-3 and TRBJ1-2): GAGVSQTPSNKVTEKGKYVELRCDPISGHTALYWYRQSLGQGPEFLIYFQGTGAADDSGLPNDRFFAVRPEGSVSTLKIQRTERGDSAVYLCASSLGGQGLDGYTFGSGTRLTVV.

The genes are TRBV12-3 or TRBV12-4 and TRBJ2-7; no definite D call. Trimming stripped 5 bases from V and 0 bases from J, with 17 bases between. The CDR3 consists of 16 residues. This CDR3 is CASSTSKRLSSYEQYF. CDR3 nucleotide sequence: TGTGCCAGCAGTACCAGCAAGCGCCTGAGCTCCTACGAGCAGTACTTC.

This clonotype was detected many times. The V call is TRBV7-3, the J call TRBJ2-1; 10 bases are a match to TRBD2. V shed 1 base, J shed 7 bases, and the junction held 13 bases outside the gene matches. Germline V gene data show CDR1 as SGHTA and CDR2 as FQGTGA. The CDR3 is made up of 18 amino acids. CDR3 nucleotides: TGTGCCAGCAGCTTAATCCCCGCCGGAGCGGGAGGGATGAATGAGCAGTTCTTC. It specifies CASSLIPAGAGGMNEQFF.

V usage is TRBV5-1 and J usage is TRBJ2-1; TRBD2 matches 12 bases. CDR3 length: 19 amino acids. V lost 0 bases, J lost 6 bases, and 13 bases stayed unmatched. The germline V gene has CDR1 SGHRS and CDR2 YFSETQ. The CDR3 nucleotides are TGCGCCAGCAGCTTGGGACTAGCGGGAGTCTCACCCCACGTCAATGAGCAGTTCTTC. Translating gives CASSLGLAGVSPHVNEQFF.

This clonotype was observed a few times. The chain recombines TRBV29-1 with TRBJ1-2; D gene uncertain. Germline assignment: CDR1 SQVTM and CDR2 ANQGSEA. The CDR3 totals 12 residues. V lost 4 bases and J lost 7, with 13 bases in between. CDR3 region: CSVVKTKGGYTF. The CDR3 DNA follows: TGCAGCGTTGTCAAAACGAAAGGTGGCTACACCTTC.

The CDR3 here is CASSLAGVGQFF. In DNA form, the CDR3 reads TGTGCCAGCAGTTTAGCGGGGGTGGGGCAGTTCTTC. V gene TRBV12-3 or TRBV12-4 combines with J gene TRBJ2-1; D is perhaps TRBD1 or TRBD2 (5 bases each). The V end was cut by 0 bases, the J end by 12 bases, with 9 bases between. CDR3 size: 12 residues.